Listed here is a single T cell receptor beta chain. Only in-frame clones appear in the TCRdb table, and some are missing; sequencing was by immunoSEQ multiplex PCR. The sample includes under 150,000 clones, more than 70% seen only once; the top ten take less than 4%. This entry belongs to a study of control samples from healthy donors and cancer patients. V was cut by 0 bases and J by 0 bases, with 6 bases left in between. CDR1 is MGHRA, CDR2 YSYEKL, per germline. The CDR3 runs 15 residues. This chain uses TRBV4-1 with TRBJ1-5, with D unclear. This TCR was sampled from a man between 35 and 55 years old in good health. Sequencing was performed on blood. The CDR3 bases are TGCGCCAGCAGCCAAGATTTGAGTAGCAATCAGCCCCAGCATTTT. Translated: CASSQDLSSNQPQHF.